This TCR beta chain was observed in a study of cytotoxic CD8 clonotypes in ibrutinib-treated CLL. Libraries were prepared by immunoSEQ multiplex PCR; TCRdb keeps only in-frame clonotypes and omits some of them. The sample records 150,000 to 250,000 clones, over 60% being singletons. Sequencing used PBMCs, obtained after 24 months of ibrutinib treatment. The receptor was isolated from a human donor with chronic lymphocytic leukemia.

The CDR3: CSVVSRLAKNIQYF. The CDR3 bases are TGCAGCGTTGTTTCGAGGCTTGCCAAAAACATTCAGTACTTC. This chain links TRBV29-1 with TRBJ2-4; no firm D call. Germline values: CDR1 SQVTM, CDR2 ANQGSEA. The CDR3 is made up of 14 amino acids. V lost 4 bases and J lost 1, with 11 bases in between.